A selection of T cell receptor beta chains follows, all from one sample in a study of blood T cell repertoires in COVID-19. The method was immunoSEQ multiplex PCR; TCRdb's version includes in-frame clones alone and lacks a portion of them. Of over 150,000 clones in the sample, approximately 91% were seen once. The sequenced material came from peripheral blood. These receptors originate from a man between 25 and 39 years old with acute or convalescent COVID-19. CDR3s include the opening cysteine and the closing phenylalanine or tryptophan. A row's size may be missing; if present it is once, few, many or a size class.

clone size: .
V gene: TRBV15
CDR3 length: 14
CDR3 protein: CATSRDRGSQPQHF

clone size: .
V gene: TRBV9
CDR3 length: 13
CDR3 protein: CASSLGPTGELFF

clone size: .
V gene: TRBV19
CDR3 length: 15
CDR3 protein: CASSLTGNTKTEAFF

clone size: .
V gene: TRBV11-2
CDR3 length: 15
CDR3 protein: CASSPGTRTYVEQFF

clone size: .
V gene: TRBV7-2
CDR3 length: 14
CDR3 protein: CASSPNGGGEKLFF

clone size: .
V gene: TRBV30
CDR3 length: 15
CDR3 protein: CAWSALTGWNTEAFF

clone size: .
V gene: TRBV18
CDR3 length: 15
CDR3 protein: CASSPTQGARDGYTF

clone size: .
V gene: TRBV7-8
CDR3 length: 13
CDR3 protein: CASSRRGQLEAFF

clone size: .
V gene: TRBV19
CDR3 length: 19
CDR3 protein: CASAPLRPGTGGYWDGYTF

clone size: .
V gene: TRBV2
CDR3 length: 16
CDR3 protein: CASSLRDSGYNSPLHF

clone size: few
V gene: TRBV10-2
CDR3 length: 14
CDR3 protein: CASRSGQGASPLHF

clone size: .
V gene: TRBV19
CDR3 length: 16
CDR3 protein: CATSWQGRAGANVLTF

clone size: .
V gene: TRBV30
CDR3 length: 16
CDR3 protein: CAWKQFGAQVSYEQYF

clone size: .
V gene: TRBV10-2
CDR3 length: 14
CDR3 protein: CASSDWPNYYEQYF

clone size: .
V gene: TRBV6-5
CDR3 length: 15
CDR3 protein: CASIEGLAGVGTQYF

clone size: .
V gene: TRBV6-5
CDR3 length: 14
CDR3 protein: CASRAGGKADTQYF

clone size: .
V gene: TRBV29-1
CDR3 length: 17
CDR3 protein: CSVRKGTGQGTGYGYTF

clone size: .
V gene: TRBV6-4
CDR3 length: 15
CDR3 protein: CASRLQDRINEKLFF

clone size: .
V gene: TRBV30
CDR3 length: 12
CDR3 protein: CAWMGDIYEQYF

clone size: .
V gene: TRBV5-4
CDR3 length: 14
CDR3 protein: CASSPSGLTDTQYF

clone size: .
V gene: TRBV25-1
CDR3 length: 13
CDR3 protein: CATATDMGYGYTF

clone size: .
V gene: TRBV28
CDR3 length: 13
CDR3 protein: CASSFGFNEKLFF

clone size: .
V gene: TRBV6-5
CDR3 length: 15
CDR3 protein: CASSSPRLTIYGYTF

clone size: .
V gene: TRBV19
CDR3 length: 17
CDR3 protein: CASSITQGVSGANVLTF

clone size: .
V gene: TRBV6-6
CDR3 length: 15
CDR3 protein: CASTHRGQNTGELFF

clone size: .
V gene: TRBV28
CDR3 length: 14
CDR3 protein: CASSIYVGRGELFF

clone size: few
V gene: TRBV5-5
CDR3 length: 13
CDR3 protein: CASSLAGDTEAFF

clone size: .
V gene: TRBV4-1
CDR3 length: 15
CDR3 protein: CASSARQDPAYGYTF

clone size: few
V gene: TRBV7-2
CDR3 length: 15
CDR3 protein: CASSLSGPNTGELFF

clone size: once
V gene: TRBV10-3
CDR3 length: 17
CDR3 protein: CAISAGGGLPGQETQYF

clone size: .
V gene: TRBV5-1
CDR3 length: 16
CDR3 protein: CASSSGQGPNTGELFF

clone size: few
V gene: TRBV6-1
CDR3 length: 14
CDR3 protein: CASSEARTGPHYTF

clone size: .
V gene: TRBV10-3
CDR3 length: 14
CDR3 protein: CAIRPQGQANTIYF

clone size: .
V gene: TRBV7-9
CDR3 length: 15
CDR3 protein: CASSLAAPPNEKLFF

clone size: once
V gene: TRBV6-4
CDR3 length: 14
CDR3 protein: CASSDRGPGDTQYF

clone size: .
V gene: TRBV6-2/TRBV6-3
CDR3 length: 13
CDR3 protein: CASSYHDSYGYTF

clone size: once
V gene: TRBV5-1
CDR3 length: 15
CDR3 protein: CASSLLSGSTDTQYF

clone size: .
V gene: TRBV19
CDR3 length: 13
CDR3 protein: CASSPGGTYGYTF

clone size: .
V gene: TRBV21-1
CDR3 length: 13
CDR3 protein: CASPGQISYEQYF

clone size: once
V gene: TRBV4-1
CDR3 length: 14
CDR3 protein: CASSQDLGNQPQHF

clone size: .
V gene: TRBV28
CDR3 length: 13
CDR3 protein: CASEGRPGGRAFF

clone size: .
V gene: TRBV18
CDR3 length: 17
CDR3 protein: CASSPPLAGDDRNEQFF

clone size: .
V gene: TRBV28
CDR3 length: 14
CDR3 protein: CASSSPGQSYEQYF

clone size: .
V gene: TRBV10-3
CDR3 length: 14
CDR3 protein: CASGTGVSGNTIYF

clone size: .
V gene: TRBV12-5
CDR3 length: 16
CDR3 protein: CASGLWASGGENTQYF

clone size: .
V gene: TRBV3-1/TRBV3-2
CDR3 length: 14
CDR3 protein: CASRRGQNNSPLHF

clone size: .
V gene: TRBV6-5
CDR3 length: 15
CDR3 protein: CASRDRDRAPYEQYF

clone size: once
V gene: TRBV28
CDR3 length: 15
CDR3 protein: CASLTTGRSYNEQFF

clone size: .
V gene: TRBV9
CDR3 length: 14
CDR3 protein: CASSEGPGGSEQYF

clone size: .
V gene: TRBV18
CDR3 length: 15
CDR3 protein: CASSPRQGQGYEQYF

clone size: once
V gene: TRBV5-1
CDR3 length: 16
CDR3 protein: CASTPTTGGGSYEQYF

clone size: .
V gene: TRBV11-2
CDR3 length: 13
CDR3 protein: CASSLGTGYEQYF

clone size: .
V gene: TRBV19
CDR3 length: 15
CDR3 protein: CASSPRPREIETQYF

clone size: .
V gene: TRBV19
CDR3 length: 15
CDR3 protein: CASSPWTDLNYGYTF

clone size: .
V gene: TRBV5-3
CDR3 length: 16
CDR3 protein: CARSLRSQGKGNEQFF

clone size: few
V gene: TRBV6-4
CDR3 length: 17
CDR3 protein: CASSDSPPGNRGNEQFF

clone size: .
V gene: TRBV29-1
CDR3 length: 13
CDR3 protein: CSVDPFNTGELFF